This T cell receptor beta chain came from a study of blood T cell repertoires in COVID-19 (TCRdb year 2020). Study-wide context: Collaborator samples came from the United States, Italy and Spain and covered acute and convalescent phases of COVID-19. The prospective study material was composed of cDNA or gDNA derived from T cells, B-cell-depleted T cells, or PBMCs. Deeply sampled blood TCRbeta repertoires from subjects exposed to, actively infected with, or recovered from COVID-19 were included in the dataset. A freely available public database, intended as a resource for researchers studying the immune response to SARS-CoV-2, is where the repertoires were released. The samples were drawn from two sources: the first 160 participants of the ongoing ImmuneRACE study, and fewer than 1,500 subjects contributed by 6 global collaborators. Sample metadata almost always included a de-identified subject ID, COVID-19 status, age in years and sex. Where HLA class I and class II types were available, the types were taken from metadata supplied by the sample provider, not from assay-based typing.

The immunoSEQ Assay, a bias-controlled multiplex PCR, was used to amplify TCRbeta CDR3 regions from genomic DNA. The authors' analysis ran thus. The number of nucleated cells in each sample was estimated by amplification of reference gene primers within the assay. To quantify the absolute abundance of each unique TCRbeta CDR3 rearrangement, sequence reads were collapsed and filtered. For each sample, productive Simpson clonality was calculated as the square root of Simpson's diversity index across productive rearrangements. In TCRdb, the immuneACCESS table is reduced to in-frame sequences with V and J assigned. These tables do not hold every clone; where another copy was compared, an unresolved V gene accounts for under half, and the others remain unexplained. Clone size and V and J calls were adopted from that table, with D and trimming inferred from the DNA. This sample lists about 51,000 clones; 86% were detected once. Around 1.2% of the sample belongs to the ten largest clones.

Concerning this clone itself: The antigen this receptor binds is unknown. There are no base qualities to consult, and no much larger clone falls within one base.

Summary of the overall study and its limitations: The quantity of clinical and demographic metadata differed by source and by participant and was supplied without curation.

Whole blood was collected in K2EDTA tubes by collaborating institutions according to the institutions' own protocols. Collaborator samples were shipped for TCRbeta analysis as frozen whole blood, isolated PBMCs, or DNA extracted from either sample type. Trimming takes 7 bases from V and 5 bases from J, and the germline ends sit 20 bases apart. From its cysteine to its phenylalanine, the CDR3 spans 15 amino acids. Just CDR3 DNA is preserved here, 45 bases in frame from base 1. CDR1 and CDR2, per the germline V gene, are ENHRY and SYGVKD. The receptor was derived from a man aged 60 to 69 with acute or convalescent COVID-19. Source material: peripheral blood. The chain was built from TRBV10-3 and TRBJ2-5; TRBD2 is a weak D gene call, 5 bases matching. The CDR3 protein sequence reads: CAIKAGPGRGETQYF. The DNA sequence follows: TGTGCCATCAAGGCCGGGCCTGGGAGAGGGGAGACCCAGTACTTC.